These T cell receptor beta chains were read from a single sample in a study of memory CD4+ T cells and cytomegalovirus serostatus. TCRdb's copy holds only in-frame clones and misses some; the assay was immunoSEQ multiplex PCR. The data show about 75,000 clones, with 78% seen just once and around 2.6% held by the top ten. Material: memory CD4+ T cells from blood. These receptor sequences come from an adult in good health and CMV-seropositive. Each CDR3 is given with its conserved first and last residue. A D gene is named only where the DNA matches it firmly.

CDR3aa: CASSQEFGMNTEAFF
j_gene: TRBJ1-1
v_gene: TRBV4-3
d_gene: .

CDR3aa: CASSVRPTSGSADEQFF
j_gene: TRBJ2-1
v_gene: TRBV9
d_gene: TRBD2

CDR3aa: CASSFLSDTGELFF
j_gene: TRBJ2-2
v_gene: TRBV5-5
d_gene: .

CDR3aa: CASSSVGQRSYEQYF
j_gene: TRBJ2-7
v_gene: TRBV5-4
d_gene: .

CDR3aa: CASKGGIQGGFGAFF
j_gene: TRBJ1-1
v_gene: TRBV6-6
d_gene: TRBD1

CDR3aa: CAWSLGIYNEQFF
j_gene: TRBJ2-1
v_gene: TRBV30
d_gene: .

CDR3aa: CASSLEAGAGKDEQFF
j_gene: TRBJ2-1
v_gene: TRBV7-9
d_gene: TRBD2

CDR3aa: CASSHGLGGQGFNGYTF
j_gene: TRBJ1-2
v_gene: TRBV4-3
d_gene: TRBD1

CDR3aa: CASSPRTLTGELFF
j_gene: TRBJ2-2
v_gene: TRBV7-7
d_gene: .

CDR3aa: CASSRRGAGTEKLFF
j_gene: TRBJ1-4
v_gene: TRBV14
d_gene: .

CDR3aa: CASSISTRENQPQHF
j_gene: TRBJ1-5
v_gene: TRBV19
d_gene: .

CDR3aa: CASSLASGGWSSYNEQFF
j_gene: TRBJ2-1
v_gene: TRBV7-2
d_gene: TRBD2

CDR3aa: CASSETRTGYGGYTF
j_gene: TRBJ1-2
v_gene: TRBV6-1
d_gene: TRBD1

CDR3aa: CSVRYKLVQSRANVLTF
j_gene: TRBJ2-6
v_gene: TRBV29-1
d_gene: .

CDR3aa: CASSGFRVDTGELFF
j_gene: TRBJ2-2
v_gene: TRBV2
d_gene: .

CDR3aa: CASSEGPRETQYF
j_gene: TRBJ2-5
v_gene: TRBV2
d_gene: .

CDR3aa: CARSLRGLYGYTF
j_gene: TRBJ1-2
v_gene: TRBV5-3
d_gene: .

CDR3aa: CAISEPALEETQYF
j_gene: TRBJ2-5
v_gene: TRBV10-3
d_gene: .

CDR3aa: CASRDSTRGAFF
j_gene: TRBJ1-1
v_gene: TRBV28
d_gene: TRBD1

CDR3aa: CASPPPRGGLYNEQFF
j_gene: TRBJ2-1
v_gene: TRBV28
d_gene: TRBD2

CDR3aa: CASSLGGGVYNEQFF
j_gene: TRBJ2-1
v_gene: TRBV5-4
d_gene: .

CDR3aa: CASSEVAGRYEQYF
j_gene: TRBJ2-7
v_gene: TRBV6-1
d_gene: .

CDR3aa: CASSFPSEETQYF
j_gene: TRBJ2-5
v_gene: TRBV28
d_gene: .

CDR3aa: CASSEAGGYNEQFF
j_gene: TRBJ2-1
v_gene: TRBV25-1
d_gene: TRBD2

CDR3aa: CASSYGQVDGYTF
j_gene: TRBJ1-2
v_gene: TRBV6-5
d_gene: .

CDR3aa: CSVEGDAGNEQYF
j_gene: TRBJ2-7
v_gene: TRBV29-1
d_gene: .

CDR3aa: CASSPLTTSYNEQFF
j_gene: TRBJ2-1
v_gene: TRBV18
d_gene: .

CDR3aa: CASSQAQRGEETQYF
j_gene: TRBJ2-5
v_gene: TRBV4-2
d_gene: .

CDR3aa: CASSQGFRAGTQYF
j_gene: TRBJ2-5
v_gene: TRBV11-2
d_gene: .

CDR3aa: CASTRTVNTGELFF
j_gene: TRBJ2-2
v_gene: TRBV6-1
d_gene: .

CDR3aa: CASTGTGGSPLHF
j_gene: TRBJ1-6
v_gene: TRBV2
d_gene: TRBD1

CDR3aa: CASSGTDSYNSPLHF
j_gene: TRBJ1-6
v_gene: TRBV28
d_gene: .

CDR3aa: CASRGLAGVVDTQYF
j_gene: TRBJ2-3
v_gene: TRBV19
d_gene: TRBD2

CDR3aa: CASSSSADTQYF
j_gene: TRBJ2-3
v_gene: TRBV27
d_gene: .

CDR3aa: CASSAHYEQYF
j_gene: TRBJ2-7
v_gene: TRBV5-8
d_gene: .

CDR3aa: CASSLEGGLNEKLFF
j_gene: TRBJ1-4
v_gene: TRBV5-1
d_gene: .

CDR3aa: CASSKGTPSSGNTIYF
j_gene: TRBJ1-3
v_gene: TRBV5-1
d_gene: .

CDR3aa: CASSLRESGELFF
j_gene: TRBJ2-2
v_gene: TRBV13
d_gene: .

CDR3aa: CASSSYSGTGVDTQYF
j_gene: TRBJ2-3
v_gene: TRBV5-6
d_gene: TRBD1

CDR3aa: CATSRESGDGYTF
j_gene: TRBJ1-2
v_gene: TRBV15
d_gene: .